Listed here are 8 T cell receptor beta chains from one sample, sequenced in a study of T cells in localized non-small cell lung cancer. The protocol was immunoSEQ multiplex PCR, while the TCRdb copy is restricted to in-frame clones and leaves out a portion. The sample shows roughly 40,000 clones, around 81% of them seen only once. The starting material was peripheral blood mononuclear cells, obtained before any cancer treatment. These receptors were collected from a male donor at least 60 years old with stage II lung adenocarcinoma.

The gene calls are TRBV18 and TRBJ1-3; D unclear. Germline values: CDR1 KGHSH, CDR2 LQKENI. The CDR3 is 15 amino acids. Trimming left V 3 bases short and J 9 bases short, with 18 bases between. The CDR3 coding sequence is TGTGCCAGCTCACCCCCCAGCGAGGTCGGTGGCACCATATATTTT. Translated, it gives CASSPPSEVGGTIYF.

This clone has more than one count but fewer than ten. V and J are TRBV5-4 and TRBJ2-7; D possibly matches TRBD1 or TRBD2 (5 bases each). The germline V gene has CDR1 SGHNT and CDR2 YYREEE (reference sequence). V dropped 5 bases and J dropped 2 bases, with 11 bases sitting between them. The CDR3 loop spans 13 amino acids. This CDR3 reads CASSSGRAYEQYF. The DNA for the CDR3 is TGTGCCAGCAGTTCGGGACGGGCCTACGAGCAGTACTTC. The full variable domain, completed using reference TRBV5-4 and TRBJ2-7, is ETGVTQSPTHLIKTRGQQVTLRCSSQSGHNTVSWYQQALGQGPQFIFQYYREEENGRGNFPPRFSGLQFPNYSSELNVNALELDDSALYLCASSSGRAYEQYFGPGTRLTVT.

The J gene is TRBJ1-5, the V gene TRBV15; 11 bases map to TRBD1. Per germline, CDR1 LNHNV and CDR2 YYDKDF (reference sequence). The CDR3 has 13 residues. The CDR3 sequence: CAAGGQGGQPQHF. CDR3 nucleotide sequence: TGTGCTGCAGGGGGACAGGGGGGCCAGCCCCAGCATTTT.

The chain uses TRBV5-1 and TRBJ1-1; 10 bases map to TRBD1. V shed 4 bases, J shed 9 bases, and the junction held 12 bases outside the gene matches. The CDR3 spans 15 residues. Looked up from germline, CDR1 is SGHRS and CDR2 is YFSETQ. CDR3 nucleotides: TGCGCCAGCAGCCTCAACCCGGGACAGGGGTTAAAAGCTTTCTTT. Encoded protein: CASSLNPGQGLKAFF.

This sequence joins TRBV7-8 and TRBJ2-1; no reliable D call. In germline, CDR1 is SGHVS, CDR2 FQNEAQ. The CDR3 loop spans 11 amino acids. V was cut by 8 bases and J by 9 bases, with 11 bases left in between. The CDR3 here is CASLSLTEQFF. The CDR3 region has the DNA TGTGCCAGCCTTAGCTTAACTGAGCAGTTCTTC.

The chain has TRBV5-4 and TRBJ1-1; TRBD1 matches 10 bases. The V gene end was trimmed by 3 bases and the J gene end by 4 bases; junction bases not matched to a gene: 9. Per germline, CDR1 SGHNT and CDR2 YYREEE (reference sequence). CDR3 length equals 16 residues. The CDR3 bases are TGTGCCAGCAGCTCCATTGACAGGGGGCCAACCACTGAAGCTTTCTTT. Amino acid sequence: CASSSIDRGPTTEAFF.

The chain couples TRBV6-4 to TRBJ1-2, with a possible D match to TRBD1 (5 bases). Germline CDR1 and CDR2: MRHNA and SNTAGT. This CDR3 is built from 14 residues. V gave up 5 bases and J gave up 2 bases, with 12 bases separating them. The DNA for the CDR3 is TGTGCCAGCAGTTCAGGGTTGGGGAACTATGGCTACACCTTC. Translated: CASSSGLGNYGYTF.

The chain joins TRBV7-6 to TRBJ2-1, with D hard to call. Trimming took off 0 bases at V and 3 bases at J, with 18 bases between the two ends. Germline CDR1 is SGHVS and CDR2 is FNYEAQ. The CDR3 covers 18 residues. This chain's CDR3 is CASSLAGVVLGVYNEQFF. The CDR3 bases are TGTGCCAGCAGCTTAGCAGGAGTGGTCCTGGGCGTCTACAATGAGCAGTTCTTC.